This entry describes one T cell receptor beta chain. The clone's antigen remains unknown. Base qualities are missing; no much larger clone stands one base away. The sample is drawn from a study of identical twins (dated by TCRdb to about 2016). The study in broad terms: To test whether fetal clonotypes persist, this study deep-sequenced TCR alpha and beta repertoires from monozygotic twins, from unrelated adults of various ages, and from cord blood. To rule out contamination, replicate twin experiments were performed at different times with different library preparation protocols.

Only healthy Caucasian donors were included. The researchers also sequenced three unrelated adults who were not twins: a male aged 18 to 30, a male aged 50 to 59, and a female aged 50 to 59. Miltenyi CD45RO+ enrichment and human naive T-cell isolation kits were used to isolate memory (CD45RO+) and naive T cells from PBMC. Taken from cysteine to phenylalanine, the CDR3 has 15 residues. The CDR3 DNA has 45 bases and is translated from base 1. From the germline V gene, CDR1 is SGHVS and CDR2 is FNYEAQ. V lost 1 base and J lost 4 bases; the stretch between them is 11 bases long. Study-wide findings and limitations: In monozygotic twins, recombination models systematically underestimated out-of-frame TCR alpha sharing, but the models matched the sharing seen between unrelated individuals. Compared with coincidental sharing between unrelated individuals, an excess of low generation-probability sequences was observed among out-of-frame TCR alpha sequences shared between twins. Invariant T cells such as MAIT and iNKT could partly confound zero-insertion analyses, although diverse VJ usage argued against such confounding for most clonotypes. Abundant cord blood beta clonotypes had fewer insertions, young adult naive repertoires showed a similar but weaker trend, and memory repertoires showed no such trend. A weaker excess of twin sharing was found in beta out-of-frame sequences because the signal-to-noise ratio was lowered by fewer shared sequences. Because the same donors could not be followed over many years, conclusions were based on cross-sectional statistical analysis.

Library method: 5' RACE. Data came from an Illumina HiSeq 2000. A universal primer binding site was introduced by template switching, and a unique molecular identifier was present in the final cDNA, enabling accurate counting of TCR cDNA molecules. Specific primers in the conserved constant-segment region were used to synthesize first-strand cDNA for the TCR alpha and beta chains. To control for contamination, every cDNA library was double barcoded, receiving both a SMART-Mk sample barcode and Illumina barcodes. TruSeq adapter sequences, together with Illumina sample barcodes, were added in two successive PCR steps. TCR alpha and beta cDNA libraries were sequenced on the Illumina HiSeq platform with custom primers. The authors' pipeline ran thus. MiGEC processed the raw reads to extract unique molecular identifiers, while MiXCR was used to determine the CDR3 positions. Recombination models were inferred per individual with the repgenHMM and IGoR tools using an EM algorithm. The tcR package in R was used for shared clonotype analysis, with sharing normalized by the product of cloneset sizes. Out-of-frame nonproductive sequences were analyzed to study raw recombination free of thymic and clonal selection effects. TCRdb's own reprocessing of the public reads used fastp at Q25 and MiXCR and kept productive beta chains. Rows merge per CDR3 protein into single entries with the most common DNA and genes. TCRdb's processing, not the authors' own work, is the source of the V and J calls. This sample has hundreds of thousands of distinct CDR3 sequences in its table, and around 5.7% of those were observed once. The top ten clones comprise around 1.9% of the sample.

The sequence derives from a man in his late teens or twenties in good health. Sequenced sample: naive T cells sorted from blood. The cell subset or site label for this specimen denotes: cells isolated with a human naive T-cell isolation kit. In this chain, TRBV7-6 is recombined with TRBJ2-1, with a weak D call of TRBD2 (6 bases match). The nucleotide sequence reads TGTGCCAGCAGCTTAGTCCCGGGAGATTACAATGAGCAGTTCTTC. This gives the protein CASSLVPGDYNEQFF.